The present T cell receptor beta chain was sequenced within a study of blood T cell repertoires in COVID-19. Whole-study context: COVID-19 samples, acute and convalescent, were from the United States, Italy and Spain. In each case, the material was cDNA or gDNA derived from T cells, B-cell-depleted T cells, or PBMCs.

Original data processing: Nucleated cell counts were estimated from reference gene primer amplification. Some clones are missing from TCRdb's copy, which holds only in-frame ones; the method was immunoSEQ multiplex PCR. The DNA gave D and trimming, while V, J and clone size come from that table. Of approximately 120,000 clones listed, about 90% were seen once; the top ten hold around 20%. CDR3 length equals 12 residues. Germline loops: CDR1 SQVTM, CDR2 ANQGSEA. Trimming pared 4 bases from V and 4 bases from J, leaving 10 bases between. Input material: peripheral blood. This chain uses TRBV29-1 with TRBJ1-2, with D possibly matching TRBD1 (6 bases). This receptor was obtained from a woman between 45 and 60 years old who had recovered from COVID-19. In DNA, the CDR3 is TGCAGCGTTGGGGGGGGCATCTATGGCTACACCTTC. Translated, it gives CSVGGGIYGYTF.